The rows below give T cell receptor beta chains drawn from one sample of a study of blood T cells in healthy people across ages. TCRdb re-analysed the 5' RACE reads in MiXCR, keeping a single row per CDR3 protein. The sample has approximately 900,000 distinct CDR3 sequences, around 48% seen once. What was sequenced was blood. The receptors come from a man aged 25 to 45 in good health. The CDR3 runs from the conserved cysteine through the conserved F or W. A D gene is named only where the DNA matches it firmly. Expanded clones get a size class; other rows say once, few or many, or leave the size out.

TRBJ2-5	few	TRBD2	TRBV29-1	TGCAGCGTATTCGGACTAGCGGGGGCCCAAGAGACCCAGTACTTC	CSVFGLAGAQETQYF
TRBJ1-5	.	TRBD1	TRBV4-2	TGTGCCAGCAGCCAAGGGCGAGGGAAGGTGGGACAGGGCAATCAGCCCCAGCATTTT	CASSQGRGKVGQGNQPQHF
TRBJ1-1	.	TRBD1	TRBV19	TGTGCCAGTATCTATCGACAGGGGGACACTGAAGCTTTCTTT	CASIYRQGDTEAFF
TRBJ2-1	.	.	TRBV5-1	TGCGCCAGCAGCTGGATGCAGAGCTCCTACAATGAGCAGTTCTTC	CASSWMQSSYNEQFF
TRBJ2-5	.	.	TRBV6-4	TGTGCCGGCAGTGACGGGGCTAGCGACTACAATGAGCAGTACTTC	CAGSDGASDYNEQYF
TRBJ2-3	.	TRBD1	TRBV7-3	TGTGCCAGCAGCCATCGACAGGGGACCTACACAGATACGCAGTATTTT	CASSHRQGTYTDTQYF
TRBJ2-3	.	TRBD2	TRBV9	TGTGCCAGCAGCCGGACTAGCGGGGGGGTCACAGATACGCAGTATTTT	CASSRTSGGVTDTQYF
TRBJ2-1	.	.	TRBV7-2	TGTGCCAGCCTACTAACGGGTTTTGAGCAGTTCTTC	CASLLTGFEQFF
TRBJ2-2	.	.	TRBV7-2	TGTGCCAGCAGCCGCCTAATACACATCACCGGGGAGCTGTTTTTT	CASSRLIHITGELFF
TRBJ2-1	.	TRBD2	TRBV18	TGTGCCAGCTCACCACCGGGGGGGGATGAGCAGTTCTTC	CASSPPGGDEQFF
TRBJ1-2	.	TRBD1	TRBV29-1	TGCAGCGTTCCGGGACAGGGATTTGGCTACACCTTC	CSVPGQGFGYTF
TRBJ1-1	few	.	TRBV12-3/TRBV12-4	TGTGCCAGCAGTAAAGGAGAAACTCACACTGAAGCTTTCTTT	CASSKGETHTEAFF
TRBJ2-5	.	TRBD1	TRBV5-1	TGCGCCAGCAGCTTGAGACAGGGCAACCAAGAGACCCAGTACTTC	CASSLRQGNQETQYF
TRBJ1-2	few	.	TRBV9	TGTGCCAGCAGCTTCGCTATGGGCTATGGCTACACCTTC	CASSFAMGYGYTF
TRBJ2-7	.	.	TRBV10-3	TGTGCCATCAAGGGGGAGGGTGAGCAGTACTTC	CAIKGEGEQYF
TRBJ2-5	.	TRBD2	TRBV5-1	TGCGCCAGCAGCTGGGTAGCGGGGGGCTCAGAGACCCAGTACTTC	CASSWVAGGSETQYF
TRBJ2-3	few	.	TRBV18	TGTGCCAGCTCACCACGGTCCGAGGCAGATACGCAGTATTTT	CASSPRSEADTQYF
TRBJ2-3	.	.	TRBV10-3	TGTGCCATCACCCAGACCCGCACAGATACGCAGTATTTT	CAITQTRTDTQYF
TRBJ1-2	.	.	TRBV6-2/TRBV6-3	TGTGCCAGCAGTTACAGGTCGGGGAGCTATGGCTACACCTTC	CASSYRSGSYGYTF
TRBJ2-1	few	.	TRBV7-8	TGTGCCAGCAGCCCAGTTTCGGCGGGCGACTACAATGAGCAGTTCTTC	CASSPVSAGDYNEQFF
TRBJ2-1	.	.	TRBV5-1	TGCGCCAGCAGCTTGGAACAGCCCGGGGTCAATGAGCAGTTCTTC	CASSLEQPGVNEQFF
TRBJ1-5	.	.	TRBV3-1	TGTGCCAGCAGCCAAGTGGCCCGGGATCAGCCCCAGCATTTT	CASSQVARDQPQHF
TRBJ2-2	few	TRBD2	TRBV7-2	TGTGCCAGCAGCACTAGCGGCGCGAACACCGGGGAGCTGTTTTTT	CASSTSGANTGELFF
TRBJ2-7	.	.	TRBV15	TGTGCCACCAGCAGAGATAGTACAGGGAACCGATACGAGCAGTACTTC	CATSRDSTGNRYEQYF
TRBJ2-7	many	.	TRBV9	TGTGCCAGCAGCCTAAGGGACGGCTACGAGCAGTACTTC	CASSLRDGYEQYF
TRBJ1-6	.	.	TRBV9	TGTGCCAGCAGCGTAGGAAGGACAGATTATAATTCACCCCTCCACTTT	CASSVGRTDYNSPLHF
TRBJ2-1	.	.	TRBV6-5	TGTGCCAGCAGTTCCTCCCCTAGCCCCTACAATGAGCAGTTCTTC	CASSSSPSPYNEQFF
TRBJ1-3	once	.	TRBV28	TGTGCCAGCAGTTATGCCTTGGACCGTAGCTCTGGAAACACCATATATTTT	CASSYALDRSSGNTIYF
TRBJ2-1	.	.	TRBV5-4	TGTGCCAGCAGCTACCCCGGACTGAAAGACAATGAGCAGTTCTTC	CASSYPGLKDNEQFF
TRBJ2-7	few	.	TRBV5-1	TGCGCCAGCAGCTCCGGACAGAACGAGCAGTACTTC	CASSSGQNEQYF
TRBJ1-1	.	.	TRBV7-2	TGTGCCAGCAGCGGGGGGGGGTTTACTGAAGCTTTCTTT	CASSGGGFTEAFF
TRBJ2-1	.	.	TRBV5-5	TGTGCCAGCAGCTCAAACAGGGAAGGGGGCAATGAGCAGTTCTTC	CASSSNREGGNEQFF
TRBJ2-3	.	.	TRBV9	TGTGCCAGCAGCGTAGGGTCCGAAGGAAACACGCAGTATTTT	CASSVGSEGNTQYF
TRBJ2-7	.	.	TRBV6-1	TGTGCCAGCAACCCTAGCTCCTACGAGCAGTACTTC	CASNPSSYEQYF
TRBJ2-7	.	.	TRBV4-1	TGCGCCAGCAGCCAAGTGGGGGGATTTTCCTACGAGCAGTACTTC	CASSQVGGFSYEQYF
TRBJ1-5	.	.	TRBV20-1	TGCAGTGCTAGTAATGACAGGATAGACAATCAGCCCCAGCATTTT	CSASNDRIDNQPQHF
TRBJ1-2	.	.	TRBV29-1	TGCAGCGTTGAAGATCTAGGCAGGGGAGGCTACACCTTC	CSVEDLGRGGYTF
TRBJ2-5	.	.	TRBV6-2/TRBV6-3	TGTGCCAGCAGTGGCGGGAACCTCGGGGAGACCCAGTACTTC	CASSGGNLGETQYF
TRBJ2-3	few	.	TRBV9	TGTGCCAGCAGCGTAGATATTCTGGGGAGAACGAGCACAGATACGCAGTATTTT	CASSVDILGRTSTDTQYF
TRBJ2-7	.	.	TRBV28	TGTGCCAGCAGGGGGGATAGGGGAAAAAACGAGCAGTACTTC	CASRGDRGKNEQYF